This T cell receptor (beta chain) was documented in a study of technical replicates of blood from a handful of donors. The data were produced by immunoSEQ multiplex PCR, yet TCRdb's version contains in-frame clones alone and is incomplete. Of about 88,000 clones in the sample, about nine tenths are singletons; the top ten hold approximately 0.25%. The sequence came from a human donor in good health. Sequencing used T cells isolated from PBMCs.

The CDR3 DNA follows: TGTGCCAGCAGCTTCCCTCCGAGCGGGGGCTACACCTTC. This codes for CASSFPPSGGYTF. The rearrangement joins TRBV5-4 to TRBJ1-2; unclear D gene. The CDR3 is 13 amino acids. Per the germline V gene, CDR1 is SGHNT and CDR2 is YYREEE (reference sequence). Trimming shortened V by 2 bases and J by 8 bases, and 13 bases separated the two germline ends.